This T cell receptor beta chain came from a study of blood T cell repertoires in COVID-19 (dated by TCRdb to the early 2020s). As for the study more broadly: Samples from collaborators originated in the United States, Italy and Spain and spanned both the acute and convalescent phases of COVID-19. A freely available public database, intended as a resource for researchers studying the immune response to SARS-CoV-2, is where the repertoires were released. The samples were drawn from two sources: the first 160 participants of the ongoing ImmuneRACE study, and approximately 1,300 subjects contributed by 6 global collaborators. Subjects who had been exposed to COVID-19, were actively infected with it, or had recovered from it provided the deeply sampled blood TCRbeta repertoires that made up the dataset. The material from the prospective study consisted of cDNA or gDNA derived from T cells, B-cell-depleted T cells, or PBMCs. Sample metadata almost always included a de-identified subject ID, COVID-19 status, age in years and sex. Where available, HLA class I and class II types were obtained from metadata supplied by the sample provider rather than from assay-based typing.

V loses 5 bases of germline sequence and J loses 0 bases, and the interval between the two ends is 11 bases. The germline V gene sets CDR1 to MNHEY and CDR2 to SVGAGI. The CDR3 runs 15 residues from the cysteine to the phenylalanine. Just CDR3 DNA is preserved here, 45 bases in frame from base 1. The research as a whole found: The amount of clinical and demographic metadata varied by source and participant and was provided uncurated.

TCRbeta CDR3 regions were amplified from genomic DNA using the immunoSEQ Assay, a bias-controlled multiplex PCR. Per the source publication's procedure: Nucleated cell counts per sample were estimated from amplification of reference gene primers within the assay. To quantify the absolute abundance of each unique TCRbeta CDR3 rearrangement, sequence reads were collapsed and filtered. For each sample, productive Simpson clonality was calculated as the square root of Simpson's diversity index across productive rearrangements. Here the immuneACCESS table is served through TCRdb, limited to in-frame sequences with V and J called. Missing clones are a known gap in these copies; in checked studies unresolved V genes cover under half, and the rest lacks a known reason. The V and J calls and the clone size are those of that table, but D and trimming were determined from the DNA. This sample comprises over 200,000 clones, 92% of them detected only once. In total, the top ten clones hold around 1.2% of the sample.

Collaborating institutions collected whole blood in K2EDTA tubes following their own protocols. For TCRbeta analysis, collaborators shipped samples as frozen whole blood, isolated PBMCs, or DNA extracted from either of those sample types. As regards this clone: It has no known antigen specificity. Qualities for individual bases were not recorded, and no much larger clone is one base off.

Sequenced material: peripheral blood. This sequence originates from a man aged 25 to 45 with acute or convalescent COVID-19. This receptor chain uses TRBV6-5 and TRBJ1-3; D gene: possibly TRBD1, on 5 matching bases. The CDR3 in this case is CASSPTVSSGNTIYF. The DNA reads as follows: TGTGCCAGCAGTCCGACAGTATCCTCTGGAAACACCATATATTTT.